The entry that follows covers one TCR beta chain sequence. What it binds is unknown. This sample was included in a study of CD4 T cells in relation to SARS-CoV-2 and coronaviruses. The overall study: TCR beta CDR3s were sequenced after roughly ten-day antigen culture of PBMCs.

Study outcomes and limitations: Crossreactivity was assessed only for spike protein, not other viral proteins.

CDR1 and CDR2 from the germline V gene are SGDLS and YYNGEE. Trimming stripped 4 bases from V and 2 bases from J, with 11 bases between. The CDR3 loop spans 14 amino acids. TCRdb keeps only in-frame clones here, not all; method: immunoSEQ multiplex PCR. Of around 15,000 clones in the sample, 70% to 80% are singletons; the top ten hold around 9.7%. CD4+ T cells from unexposed donors were obtained before the COVID-19 pandemic (2011-2018). After more than eight days of culture, CD4+ T cells were isolated. As cell numbers allowed, unexposed-donor CD4+ T cells faced SARS-CoV-2 S/N and four cold-coronavirus spikes.

The rearrangement joins TRBV9 to TRBJ2-3; D gene unclear. The receptor's source is a human donor in good health. Sequences were obtained from CD4+ T cells from PBMCs, cultured in vitro. The CDR3, as DNA: TGTGCCAGCAGCCCCAGGACCCCCACAGATACGCAGTATTTT. Its protein is CASSPRTPTDTQYF. Full variable domain (missing parts from reference TRBV9 and TRBJ2-3): DSGVTQTPKHLITATGQRVTLRCSPRSGDLSVYWYQQSLDQGLQFLIQYYNGEERAKGNILERFSAQQFPDLHSELNLSSLELGDSALYFCASSPRTPTDTQYFGPGTRLTVL.